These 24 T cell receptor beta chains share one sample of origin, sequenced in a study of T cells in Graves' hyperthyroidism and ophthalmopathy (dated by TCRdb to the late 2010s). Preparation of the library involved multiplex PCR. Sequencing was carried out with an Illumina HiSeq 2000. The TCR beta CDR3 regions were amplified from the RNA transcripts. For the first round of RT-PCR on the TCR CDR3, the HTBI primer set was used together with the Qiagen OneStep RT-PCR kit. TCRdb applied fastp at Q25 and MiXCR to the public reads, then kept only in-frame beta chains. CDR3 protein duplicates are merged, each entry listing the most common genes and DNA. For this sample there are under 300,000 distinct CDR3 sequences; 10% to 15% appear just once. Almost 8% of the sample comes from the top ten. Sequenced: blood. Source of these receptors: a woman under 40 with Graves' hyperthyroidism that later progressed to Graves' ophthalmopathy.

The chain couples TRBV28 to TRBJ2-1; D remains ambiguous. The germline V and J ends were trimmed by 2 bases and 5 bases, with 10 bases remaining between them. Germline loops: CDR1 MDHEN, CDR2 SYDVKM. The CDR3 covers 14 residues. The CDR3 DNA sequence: TGTGCCAGCAGTTTAATAGCCGTCGACAATGAGCAGTTCTTC. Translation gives CASSLIAVDNEQFF.

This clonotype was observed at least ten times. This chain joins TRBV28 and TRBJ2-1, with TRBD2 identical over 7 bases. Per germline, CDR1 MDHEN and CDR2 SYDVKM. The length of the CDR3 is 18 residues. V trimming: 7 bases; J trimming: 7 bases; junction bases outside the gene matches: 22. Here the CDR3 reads CASTNPPTSPSLGNEQFF. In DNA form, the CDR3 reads TGTGCCAGCACCAATCCTCCGACTAGCCCCTCTCTCGGAAATGAGCAGTTCTTC.

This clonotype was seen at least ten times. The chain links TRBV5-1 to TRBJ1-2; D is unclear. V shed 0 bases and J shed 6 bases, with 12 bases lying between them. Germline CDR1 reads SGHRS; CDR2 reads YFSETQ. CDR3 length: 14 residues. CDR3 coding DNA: TGCGCCAGCAGCTTGGGTCTGACTCTCGATGGCTACACCTTC. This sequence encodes CASSLGLTLDGYTF. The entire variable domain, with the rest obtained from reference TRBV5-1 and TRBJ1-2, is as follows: KAGVTQTPRYLIKTRGQQVTLSCSPISGHRSVSWYQQTPGQGLQFLFEYFSETQRNKGNFPGRFSGRQFSNSRSEMNVSTLELGDSALYLCASSLGLTLDGYTFGSGTRLTVV.

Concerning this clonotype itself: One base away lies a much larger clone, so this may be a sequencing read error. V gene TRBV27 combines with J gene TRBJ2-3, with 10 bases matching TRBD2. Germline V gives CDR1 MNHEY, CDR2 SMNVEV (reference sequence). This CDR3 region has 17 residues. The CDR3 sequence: CTSSLTYSGRKADTQYF. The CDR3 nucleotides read TGTACCAGCAGTCTAACGTATAGCGGGAGGAAGGCAGATACGCAGTATTTT.

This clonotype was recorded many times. The CDR3 nucleotides are TGCAGTGCTAGAGAATCCCCTAGCGGGTCTACCGGGGAGCTGTTTTTT. This translates into CSARESPSGSTGELFF. V and J are TRBV20-1 and TRBJ2-2; TRBD2 agrees at 8 bases. The CDR3 spans 16 residues. The J segment lost 5 bases and the V segment lost 0 bases, leaving 8 bases of the junction unmatched. The germline CDR1 and CDR2 sequences are DFQATT and SNEGSKA (reference sequence).

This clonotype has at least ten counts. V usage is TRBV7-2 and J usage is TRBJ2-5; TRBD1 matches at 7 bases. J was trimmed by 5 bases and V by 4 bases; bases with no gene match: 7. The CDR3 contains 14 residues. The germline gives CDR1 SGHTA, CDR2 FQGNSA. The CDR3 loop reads CASSSTGIRETQYF. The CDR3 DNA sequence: TGTGCCAGCAGCTCGACAGGGATAAGGGAGACCCAGTACTTC.

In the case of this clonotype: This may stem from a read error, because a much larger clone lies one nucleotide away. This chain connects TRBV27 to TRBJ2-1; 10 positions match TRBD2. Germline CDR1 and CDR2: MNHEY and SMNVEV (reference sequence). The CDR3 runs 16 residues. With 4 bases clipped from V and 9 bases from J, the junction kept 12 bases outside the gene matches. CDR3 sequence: CASSSPGLARGVEQFF. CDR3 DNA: TGTGCCAGCAGTTCCCCGGGACTAGCGAGAGGGGTTGAGCAGTTCTTC.

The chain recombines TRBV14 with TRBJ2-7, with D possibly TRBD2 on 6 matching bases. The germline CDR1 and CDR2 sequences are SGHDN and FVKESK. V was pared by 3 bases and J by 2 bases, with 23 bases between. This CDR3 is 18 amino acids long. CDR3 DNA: TGTGCCAGCAGCCACCCCAAAGCGCGGGGTCAAGCGCCCTACGAGCAGTACTTC. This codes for CASSHPKARGQAPYEQYF.

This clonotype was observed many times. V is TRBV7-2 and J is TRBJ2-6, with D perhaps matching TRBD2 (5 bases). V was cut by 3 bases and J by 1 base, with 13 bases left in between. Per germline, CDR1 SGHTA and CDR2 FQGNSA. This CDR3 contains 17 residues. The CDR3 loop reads CASSFPRGVSGANVLTF. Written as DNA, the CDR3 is TGTGCCAGCAGCTTCCCTCGGGGAGTGTCTGGGGCCAACGTCCTGACTTTC. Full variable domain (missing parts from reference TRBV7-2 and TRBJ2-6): GAGVSQSPSNKVTEKGKDVELRCDPISGHTALYWYRQSLGQGLEFLIYFQGNSAPDKSGLPSDRFSAERTGGSVSTLTIQRTQQEDSAVYLCASSFPRGVSGANVLTFGAGSRLTVL.

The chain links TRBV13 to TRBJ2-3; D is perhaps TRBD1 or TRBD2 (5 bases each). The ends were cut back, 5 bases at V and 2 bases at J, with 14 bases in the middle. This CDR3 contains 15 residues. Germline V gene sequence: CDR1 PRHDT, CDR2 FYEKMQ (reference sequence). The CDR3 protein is CASSPPRDLTDTQYF. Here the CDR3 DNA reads TGTGCCAGCAGCCCTCCCCGGGACCTCACAGATACGCAGTATTTT.

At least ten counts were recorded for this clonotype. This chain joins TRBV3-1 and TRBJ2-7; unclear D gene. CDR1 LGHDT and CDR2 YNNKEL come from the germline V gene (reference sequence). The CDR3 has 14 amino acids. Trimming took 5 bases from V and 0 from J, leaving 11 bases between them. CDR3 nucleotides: TGTGCCAGCAGCGGAGACACCAGCTCCTACGAGCAGTACTTC. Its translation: CASSGDTSSYEQYF.

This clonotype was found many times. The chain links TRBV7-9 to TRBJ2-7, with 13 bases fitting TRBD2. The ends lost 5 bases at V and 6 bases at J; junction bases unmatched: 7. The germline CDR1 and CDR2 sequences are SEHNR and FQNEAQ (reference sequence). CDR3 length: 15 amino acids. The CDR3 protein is CASSPPGLAGSEQYF. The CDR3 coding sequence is TGTGCCAGCAGCCCTCCGGGACTAGCGGGATCCGAGCAGTACTTC.

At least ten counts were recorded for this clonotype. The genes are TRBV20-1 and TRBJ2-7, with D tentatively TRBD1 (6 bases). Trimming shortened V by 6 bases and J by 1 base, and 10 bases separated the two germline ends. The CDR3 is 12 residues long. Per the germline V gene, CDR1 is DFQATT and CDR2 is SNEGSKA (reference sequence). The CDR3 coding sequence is TGCAGTGCCGCTACAGGGTCCTACGAGCAGTACTTC. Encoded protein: CSAATGSYEQYF.

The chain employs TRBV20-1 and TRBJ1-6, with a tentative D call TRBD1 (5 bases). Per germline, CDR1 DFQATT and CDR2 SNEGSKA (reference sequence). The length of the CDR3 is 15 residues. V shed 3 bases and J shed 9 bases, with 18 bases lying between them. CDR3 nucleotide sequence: TGCAGTGCTAGCGAGTTAGGACAAGGGTCTTCACCCCTCCACTTT. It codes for CSASELGQGSSPLHF.

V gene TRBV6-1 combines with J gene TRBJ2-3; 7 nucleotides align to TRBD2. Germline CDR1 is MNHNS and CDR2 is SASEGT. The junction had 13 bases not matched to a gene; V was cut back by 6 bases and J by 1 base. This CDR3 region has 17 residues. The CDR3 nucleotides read TGTGCCAGCAGGGCAACGGGAGGAGTATCGGGCACAGATACGCAGTATTTT. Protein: CASRATGGVSGTDTQYF.

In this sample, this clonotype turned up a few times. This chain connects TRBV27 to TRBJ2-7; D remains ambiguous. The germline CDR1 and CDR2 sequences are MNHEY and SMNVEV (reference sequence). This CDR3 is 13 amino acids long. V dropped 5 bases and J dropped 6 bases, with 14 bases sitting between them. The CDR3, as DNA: TGTGCCAGCAGTGGCTTCCCCGGACGCGAGCAGTACTTC. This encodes CASSGFPGREQYF.

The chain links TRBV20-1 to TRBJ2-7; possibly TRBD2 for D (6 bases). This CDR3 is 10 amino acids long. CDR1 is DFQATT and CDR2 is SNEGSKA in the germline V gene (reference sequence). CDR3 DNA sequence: TGCAGCGGGAGTAAGTACGAGCAGTACTTC. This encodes CSGSKYEQYF.

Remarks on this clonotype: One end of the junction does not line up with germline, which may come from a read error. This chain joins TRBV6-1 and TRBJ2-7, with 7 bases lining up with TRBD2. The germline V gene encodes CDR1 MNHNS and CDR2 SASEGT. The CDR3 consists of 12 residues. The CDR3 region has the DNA TGTGCCAGCACCAGCGGGATCTACGAGCGGTACTTC. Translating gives CASTSGIYERYF.

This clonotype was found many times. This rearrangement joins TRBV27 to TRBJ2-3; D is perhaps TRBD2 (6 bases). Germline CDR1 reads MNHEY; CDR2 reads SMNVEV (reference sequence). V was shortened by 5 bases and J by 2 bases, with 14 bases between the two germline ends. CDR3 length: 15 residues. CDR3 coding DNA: TGTGCCAGCAGTGTCTCAGGAGGGCCCACAGATACGCAGTATTTT. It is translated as CASSVSGGPTDTQYF.

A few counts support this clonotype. CDR3 in amino acids: CASSQVLVSNQPQHF. The DNA for the CDR3 is TGCGCCAGCAGCCAAGTCCTAGTTAGCAATCAGCCCCAGCATTTT. This chain uses TRBV4-3 with TRBJ1-5; the D is unclear. There are 15 residues in the CDR3. Trimming removed 1 base at V and 0 bases at J, with 7 bases between. The germline V gene encodes CDR1 LGHNA and CDR2 YSLEER.

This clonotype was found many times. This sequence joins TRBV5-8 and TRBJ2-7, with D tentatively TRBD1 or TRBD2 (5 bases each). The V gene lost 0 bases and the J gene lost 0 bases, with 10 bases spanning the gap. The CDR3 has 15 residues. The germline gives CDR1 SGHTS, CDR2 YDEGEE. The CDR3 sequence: CASSLARDPSYEQYF. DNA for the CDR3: TGTGCCAGCAGCTTGGCCAGGGACCCCTCCTACGAGCAGTACTTC.

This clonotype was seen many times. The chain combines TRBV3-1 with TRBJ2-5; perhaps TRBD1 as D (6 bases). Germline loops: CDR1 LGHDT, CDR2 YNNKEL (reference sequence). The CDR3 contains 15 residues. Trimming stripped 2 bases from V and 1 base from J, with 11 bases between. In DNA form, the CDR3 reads TGTGCCAGCAGCCAACCCGACAGGTCCCAAGAGACCCAGTACTTC. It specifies CASSQPDRSQETQYF.

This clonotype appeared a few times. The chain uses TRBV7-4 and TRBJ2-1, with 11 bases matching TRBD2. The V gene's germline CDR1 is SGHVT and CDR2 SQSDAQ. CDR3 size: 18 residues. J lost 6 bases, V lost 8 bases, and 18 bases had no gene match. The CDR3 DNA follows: TGTGCCAGCGAGACCCCCCCATCTAGCGGGAGGACGTGCAATGAGCAGTTCTTC. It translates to CASETPPSSGRTCNEQFF. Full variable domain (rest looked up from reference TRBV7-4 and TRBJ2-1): GAGVSQSPRYKVAKRGRDVALRCDSISGHVTLYWYRQTLGQGSEVLTYSQSDAQRDKSGRPSGRFSAERPERSVSTLKIQRTEQGDSAVYLCASETPPSSGRTCNEQFFGPGTRLTVL.

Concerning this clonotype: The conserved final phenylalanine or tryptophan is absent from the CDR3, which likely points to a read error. CDR3 protein: CASSPLGETNTEAFL. The CDR3 DNA sequence: TGTGCCAGCAGTCCCCTGGGGGAGACGAACACTGAAGCTTTCCTT. V and J are TRBV28 and TRBJ1-1, with TRBD1 as a possible D gene (5 bases). This CDR3 contains 15 residues. CDR1 and CDR2 from the germline V gene are MDHEN and SYDVKM. The germline V and J ends were trimmed by 5 bases and 1 base, with 14 bases remaining between them.